This T cell receptor beta chain was retrieved from a study of CD8+CD57+ T cells in acquired aplastic anemia. The wider study: Average DNA yield from sorted CD4+ and CD8+ cells was approximately 3 ug. The average read count for CD4+ cells in healthy donors was about 9.9 million. General study points: Any difference that existed in CD8+ Simpson's diversity between patients and controls was not significant. Patients and controls shared under 35 CD8+ CDR3 sequences, which appeared highly expressed in patients and within their immunodominant clones.

Worth noting for this clonotype: Its antigen is not identified.

Genomic DNA provided the template from which TCR beta VDJ and CDR3 profiles were obtained. TCRdb analysed the reads with MiXCR anew, one entry per CDR3 protein. The sample lists about 400,000 distinct CDR3 sequences, just under 70% seen once, with approximately 3.9% in the top ten. The sequence was collected from a human donor in good health, serving as a control. The sample taken for sequencing was sorted CD4+, CD8+, or CD8+CD57+ T cells (not recorded which) from PBMCs.

The CDR3 DNA is TGTGCCAGCAGCGTAGGACAGGGTGGCTACAATGAGCAGTTCTTC. Translated, it gives CASSVGQGGYNEQFF. This chain joins TRBV7-2 and TRBJ2-1, with 8 bases fitting TRBD1. Germline trimming cut 5 bases from V and 3 bases from J; bases unmatched to any gene: 6. Per the germline V gene, CDR1 is SGHTA and CDR2 is FQGNSA. The CDR3 consists of 15 residues. Variable domain in full (rest from reference TRBV7-2 and TRBJ2-1): GAGVSQSPSNKVTEKGKDVELRCDPISGHTALYWYRQSLGQGLEFLIYFQGNSAPDKSGLPSDRFSAERTGGSVSTLTIQRTQQEDSAVYLCASSVGQGGYNEQFFGPGTRLTVL.